The next 9 T cell receptor beta chains were all read from a single sample in a study of post-analysis software for immune sequencing data. Study-level findings and limits: About five TRBV segments were more frequent in patients than controls; TRBV5-6, TRBV5-1 and TRBV20-1 belonged to this group.

These receptors are not linked to any known antigen. Carried by the TCR beta cDNA libraries were unique molecular identifiers. TCRdb redid the calling of the PCR reads with MiXCR, one entry per CDR3 protein. Of a few hundred thousand distinct CDR3 sequences detected, less than 40% appear once; the ten largest clones hold less than 8%. The sample comprised blood. The receptors here all came from a girl aged 2 to 9 with multiple sclerosis.

This clonotype was detected once. DNA for the CDR3: TGTGCCAGCAGTCTAAGAGTGGGACAGGGCTTAAGCTCCTACAATGAGCAGTTCTTC. Its protein is CASSLRVGQGLSSYNEQFF. The rearrangement joins TRBV7-9 to TRBJ2-1, with 9 bases fitting TRBD1. The ends lost 6 bases at V and 0 bases at J; junction bases unmatched: 15. In germline, CDR1 is SEHNR, CDR2 FQNEAQ (reference sequence). The CDR3 is 19 residues long.

The rearrangement joins TRBV4-3 to TRBJ2-1; D uncertain. Germline CDR1 and CDR2: LGHNA and YSLEER. The CDR3 runs to 17 residues. Trimming removed 5 bases at V and 7 bases at J, with 24 bases between. CDR3 nucleotide sequence: TGCGCCAGCAGCGCCCTTAGAGCGACGGATGCGCCTAATGAGCAGTTCTTC. It translates to CASSALRATDAPNEQFF.

The chain is built from TRBV6-2 or TRBV6-3 and TRBJ2-3; D unclear. From germline, CDR1 is MNHEY and CDR2 SVGEGT. This CDR3 comprises 15 residues. Between the trimmed V and J ends, which lost 1 base and 3 bases, there was a span of 11 bases. CDR3 loop: CASSYYRRLTDTQYF. The CDR3 DNA reads as TGTGCCAGCAGTTACTACCGACGGCTGACAGATACGCAGTATTTT.

This clonotype was counted only a few times. DNA for the CDR3: TGCGCCAGCAGCGCACTAGCGGGAGCCATAAGCTCCTACGAGCAGTACTTC. It is translated as CASSALAGAISSYEQYF. The rearrangement links TRBV5-1 to TRBJ2-7, with 11 bases identical to TRBD2. Trimming removed 4 bases from V and 0 bases from J; junction bases left unmatched: 9. CDR3 length equals 17 residues. Germline loops: CDR1 SGHRS, CDR2 YFSETQ.

This clonotype has only one observation. The J gene is TRBJ1-1, the V gene TRBV6-5, with D possibly being TRBD1 (5 bases). Germline assignment: CDR1 MNHEY and CDR2 SVGAGI. The ends were cut back, 6 bases at V and 1 base at J, with 9 bases in the middle. The CDR3 has 13 amino acids. CDR3 in DNA: TGTGCCAGCAGGTACGGGGGGAACACTGAAGCTTTCTTT. Its protein is CASRYGGNTEAFF.

DNA of the CDR3: TGTGCCAGCAGCCGCTCGGGAGTGAGTGAAAAACTGTTTTTT. Translated: CASSRSGVSEKLFF. This sequence joins TRBV27 and TRBJ1-4; D remains ambiguous. Germline-derived CDR1 and CDR2 are MNHEY and SMNVEV (reference sequence). V lost 6 bases, J lost 7 bases, and 15 bases lay in between. This CDR3 has 14 residues. The whole variable domain, filled in from reference TRBV27 and TRBJ1-4, reads EAQVTQNPRYLITVTGKKLTVTCSQNMNHEYMSWYRQDPGLGLRQIYYSMNVEVTDKGDVPEGYKVSRKEKRNFPLILESPSPNQTSLYFCASSRSGVSEKLFFGSGTQLSVL.

The chain employs TRBV29-1 and TRBJ1-2, with D possibly TRBD1 on 5 matching bases. V lost 1 base, J lost 5 bases, and 14 bases lay in between. Germline CDR1 and CDR2: SQVTM and ANQGSEA. The CDR3 extends over 14 amino acids. DNA of the CDR3: TGCAGCGTTGAAGCCAGGGAGGAATGGTATGGCTACACCTTC. This gives the protein CSVEAREEWYGYTF.

This clonotype turned up a few times. The J gene is TRBJ1-2, the V gene TRBV27; 9 positions agree with TRBD1. J lost 6 bases, V lost 6 bases, and 11 bases had no gene match. This CDR3 has 15 residues. Looked up from germline, CDR1 is MNHEY and CDR2 is SMNVEV (reference sequence). The CDR3 region is CASSYRDRVFDGYTF. The CDR3 coding sequence is TGTGCCAGCAGCTACCGGGACAGGGTATTTGATGGCTACACCTTC.

The table lists this clonotype with many counts. The chain employs TRBV29-1 and TRBJ2-1, with D tentatively TRBD1 or TRBD2 (5 bases each). Germline V lookup: CDR1 SQVTM, CDR2 ANQGSEA. This CDR3 comprises 12 residues. V was trimmed by 7 bases and J by 5 bases, leaving 12 bases between them. The CDR3, as DNA: TGCAGCGCCGAAGGGACCGACAATGAGCAGTTCTTC. Protein sequence: CSAEGTDNEQFF.